One sample yielded the 27 T cell receptor beta chains listed below, sequenced in a study of siplizumab effects on memory and regulatory T cells. Clones were read by immunoSEQ multiplex PCR, and TCRdb kept only the in-frame ones, dropping some. The sample has about 82,000 clones, approximately 90% seen once. The sample consisted of Tregs sorted from blood. These receptor sequences come from a human donor in good health.

This clone was picked up one time. The V and J genes are TRBV28 and TRBJ1-3; no clear D. This CDR3 spans 14 amino acids. CDR1 MDHEN and CDR2 SYDVKM come from the germline V gene. V was pared by 8 bases and J by 3 bases, with 14 bases between. The CDR3: CASSGSFLGNTIYF. The DNA of the CDR3 is TGTGCCAGCTCAGGCAGCTTCCTTGGAAACACCATATATTTT. The full variable domain, its missing parts supplied by reference TRBV28 and TRBJ1-3, is DVKVTQSSRYLVKRTGEKVFLECVQDMDHENMFWYRQDPGLGLRLIYFSYDVKMKEKGDIPEGYSVSREKKERFSLILESASTNQTSMYLCASSGSFLGNTIYFGEGSWLTVV.

The chain has TRBV19 and TRBJ2-3, with 7 bases identical to TRBD2. Germline loops: CDR1 LNHDA, CDR2 SQIVND (reference sequence). V was clipped by 9 bases and J by 4 bases; unmatched bases: 7. The CDR3 is made up of 13 amino acids. The CDR3 DNA reads as TGTGCCAGACCGACTAGCCATTCAGATACGCAGTATTTT. Its translation is CARPTSHSDTQYF.

The chain joins TRBV2 to TRBJ1-1; D call uncertain. Germline V gives CDR1 SNHLY, CDR2 FYNNEI. V lost 2 bases to trimming and J lost 0 bases, with 10 bases between them. The CDR3 consists of 15 residues. CDR3 residues: CASSERPDLNTEAFF. DNA of the CDR3: TGTGCCAGCAGTGAAAGGCCGGACTTGAACACTGAAGCTTTCTTT. Full variable domain (missing parts from reference TRBV2 and TRBJ1-1): EPEVTQTPSHQVTQMGQEVILRCVPISNHLYFYWYRQILGQKVEFLVSFYNNEISEKSEIFDDQFSVERPDGSNFTLKIRSTKLEDSAMYFCASSERPDLNTEAFFGQGTRLTVV.

The V gene is TRBV27, the J gene TRBJ1-3; D is unclear. V lost 4 bases, J lost 4 bases, and 11 bases lay in between. There are 14 residues in the CDR3. The germline V gene has CDR1 MNHEY and CDR2 SMNVEV (reference sequence). CDR3 amino acids: CASSSRLEGNTIYF. Here the CDR3 DNA reads TGTGCCAGCAGTTCACGGTTGGAAGGAAACACCATATATTTT.

The chain uses TRBV4-2 and TRBJ2-7; D may be TRBD1 (5 bases). Trimming left V 1 base short and J 2 bases short, with 12 bases between. Germline loops: CDR1 LGHNA, CDR2 YNFKEQ. The CDR3 length is 15 residues. CDR3 region: CASSQAEAGTYEQYF. CDR3 DNA: TGTGCCAGCAGCCAAGCGGAAGCAGGGACCTACGAGCAGTACTTC.

This clone appeared a single time. This chain uses TRBV6-1 with TRBJ2-4, with unresolved D. V lost 4 bases and J 3 bases, leaving 16 bases between the germline ends. Germline CDR1 reads MNHNS; CDR2 reads SASEGT. CDR3 length: 16 residues. CDR3: CASSGILTLVKNIQYF. For the CDR3, the DNA is TGTGCCAGCAGTGGGATACTTACCCTCGTCAAAAACATTCAGTACTTC.

CDR3 amino acids: CASSLSFQSIYEQYF. In DNA, the CDR3 is TGTGCCAGCAGCTTGTCTTTCCAGTCGATCTACGAGCAGTACTTC. The chain joins TRBV5-6 to TRBJ2-7, with D uncertain. Germline V gene sequence: CDR1 SGHDT, CDR2 YYEEEE. V dropped 1 base and J dropped 3 bases, with 14 bases sitting between them. CDR3 length equals 15 residues.

The V gene is TRBV9, the J gene TRBJ2-1; weak D call: TRBD2 (5 bases). The length of the CDR3 is 17 residues. V was clipped by 0 bases and J by 0 bases, with 13 bases between them. Per germline, CDR1 SGDLS and CDR2 YYNGEE. The CDR3 protein is CASSVGGWRASYNEQFF. The CDR3 DNA reads TGTGCCAGCAGCGTAGGGGGATGGCGGGCCTCCTACAATGAGCAGTTCTTC.

This chain joins TRBV18 and TRBJ2-7; either TRBD1 or TRBD2 may supply D (5 bases each). Trimming stripped 3 bases from V and 2 bases from J, with 11 bases between. CDR3 length: 14 amino acids. CDR1 and CDR2 (germline): KGHSH, LQKENI. The CDR3 sequence is CASSPGTEAYEQYF. The CDR3 DNA reads as TGTGCCAGCTCACCCGGGACGGAAGCCTACGAGCAGTACTTC.

This clone was observed once. This chain connects TRBV7-2 to TRBJ1-1; D is undetermined. V gave up 2 bases and J gave up 7 bases, with 8 bases separating them. The CDR3 length is 12 residues. The germline gives CDR1 SGHTA, CDR2 FQGNSA. The CDR3 DNA sequence: TGTGCCAGCAGCTTAATGCGGGTTGAAGCTTTCTTT. Translating gives CASSLMRVEAFF.

The J gene is TRBJ2-5, the V gene TRBV18; tentatively, D is TRBD2 (6 bases). The V and J ends lost 4 bases and 7 bases respectively, with 10 bases between them. Germline assignment: CDR1 KGHSH and CDR2 LQKENI. CDR3 length: 12 amino acids. The CDR3 spells CASSRLGGTQYF. The CDR3 DNA reads as TGTGCCAGCTCACGGCTGGGGGGGACCCAGTACTTC.

This chain links TRBV19 with TRBJ2-5, with 8 bases fitting TRBD2. This CDR3 comprises 15 residues. The V segment lost 5 bases and the J segment 1 base; nucleotides outside the gene matches: 6. The germline gives CDR1 LNHDA, CDR2 SQIVND (reference sequence). CDR3 sequence: CASSPLGTSQETQYF. The DNA of the CDR3 is TGTGCCAGTAGTCCCCTAGGGACTAGCCAAGAGACCCAGTACTTC.

The J gene is TRBJ2-7, the V gene TRBV15; 9 nucleotides align to TRBD2. The CDR3 totals 16 residues. Germline V lookup: CDR1 LNHNV, CDR2 YYDKDF (reference sequence). V trimming: 3 bases; J trimming: 2 bases; junction bases outside the gene matches: 8. CDR3 region: CATSSLAAGGTYEQYF. Here the CDR3 DNA reads TGTGCCACCAGCAGCCTAGCCGCGGGGGGGACCTACGAGCAGTACTTC.

V gene TRBV18 combines with J gene TRBJ1-5; D uncertain. Trimming shortened V by 4 bases and J by 6 bases, and 19 bases separated the two germline ends. CDR1 KGHSH and CDR2 LQKENI come from the germline V gene. The CDR3 runs to 16 residues. The CDR3 loop reads CASSLSRARSGQPQHF. The CDR3 DNA is TGTGCCAGCTCACTCTCAAGAGCCCGGTCGGGTCAGCCCCAGCATTTT.

This clone was counted a few times. The chain joins TRBV11-2 to TRBJ1-6; possible D gene TRBD1, 5 bases. In germline, CDR1 is SGHAT, CDR2 FQNNGV. V lost 5 bases to trimming and J lost 10 bases, with 9 bases between them. CDR3 length: 12 amino acids. DNA for the CDR3: TGTGCCAGCAGCCAACCAGGGTCACCCCTCCACTTT. Encoded protein: CASSQPGSPLHF. Together with reference TRBV11-2 and TRBJ1-6, the CDR3 gives the full variable domain: EAGVAQSPRYKIIEKRQSVAFWCNPISGHATLYWYQQILGQGPKLLIQFQNNGVVDDSQLPKDRFSAERLKGVDSTLKIQPAKLEDSAVYLCASSQPGSPLHFGNGTRLTVT.

The CDR3 bases are TGTGCCATCAGTTCAGGGGGCTCGCTCACTGAAGCTTTCTTT. This gives the protein CAISSGGSLTEAFF. The chain joins TRBV10-3 to TRBJ1-1; 8 nucleotides match TRBD1. V was pared by 5 bases and J by 4 bases, with 6 bases of the junction left unmatched. This CDR3 has 14 residues. Germline CDR1 ENHRY, CDR2 SYGVKD.

This chain uses TRBV2 with TRBJ2-1; no definite D call. The ends were cut back, 4 bases at V and 4 bases at J, with 5 bases in the middle. Germline CDR1 and CDR2: SNHLY and FYNNEI. CDR3 length: 12 residues. In nucleotides, the CDR3 is TGTGCCAGCAGTGTGGAGTACAATGAGCAGTTCTTC. Its protein is CASSVEYNEQFF.

This chain uses TRBV6-1 with TRBJ1-5; possible D gene TRBD1, 6 bases. Germline values: CDR1 MNHNS, CDR2 SASEGT. The CDR3 runs to 14 residues. V was cut by 7 bases and J by 1 base, with 11 bases left in between. CDR3 nucleotides: TGTGCCAGCACTTTTGACAGGAGCAATCAGCCCCAGCATTTT. This gives the protein CASTFDRSNQPQHF.

The chain recombines TRBV7-9 with TRBJ2-1; 12 bases are a match to TRBD1. CDR1 is SEHNR, CDR2 FQNEAQ, per germline (reference sequence). V shed 2 bases and J 7 bases; nucleotides not matched to a gene: 6. The CDR3 runs 16 residues. The CDR3 loop is CASSLYRDRGLNEQFF. The DNA of the CDR3 is TGTGCCAGCAGCTTATACCGGGACAGGGGGCTGAATGAGCAGTTCTTC.

The J gene is TRBJ2-3, the V gene TRBV5-3; unclear D gene. TRBV5-3 is designated an ORF whose function remains uncertain. This CDR3 spans 16 amino acids. V lost 4 bases to trimming and J lost 1 base, with 16 bases between them. The DNA of the CDR3 is TGTGCCAGAAGCCCTCGACTCATATCGGGCACAGATACGCAGTATTTT. It encodes CARSPRLISGTDTQYF.

This chain links TRBV21-1 with TRBJ1-4. TRBV21-1 is flagged as a pseudogene. This CDR3 spans 16 amino acids. Written as DNA, the CDR3 is TGTGCCAGCAGCAAGTTGTGGTGGGGAACTAATGAAAAACTGTTTTTT. It is translated as CASSKLWWGTNEKLFF.

This chain uses TRBV2 with TRBJ1-1; a weak D match, TRBD1 (5 bases). The CDR3 is made up of 15 amino acids. Germline CDR1 and CDR2: SNHLY and FYNNEI. The germline V and J ends were trimmed by 2 bases and 0 bases, with 10 bases remaining between them. CDR3 bases: TGTGCCAGCAGTGAAACAGGAGCCATGAACACTGAAGCTTTCTTT. Amino acids: CASSETGAMNTEAFF.

The rearrangement joins TRBV6-5 to TRBJ1-1; no reliable D call. This CDR3 region has 13 residues. V lost 6 bases and J lost 0, with 8 bases in between. Germline V CDR1 and CDR2: MNHEY, SVGAGI. CDR3 DNA: TGTGCCAGCAGGATCAGAATGAACACTGAAGCTTTCTTT. Protein sequence: CASRIRMNTEAFF.

This chain links TRBV5-4 with TRBJ2-2, with TRBD2 as a possible D gene (6 bases). The germline gives CDR1 SGHNT, CDR2 YYREEE (reference sequence). CDR3 length equals 17 residues. V was pared by 2 bases and J by 0 bases, with 14 bases between. CDR3 amino acids: CASSLGSGGTNTGELFF. Written as DNA, the CDR3 is TGTGCCAGCAGCTTAGGTAGCGGTGGCACGAACACCGGGGAGCTGTTTTTT.

CDR3 amino acids: CASSPAGTRITDTQYF. Written as DNA, the CDR3 is TGTGCCAGCAGCCCCGCCGGGACTAGGATTACAGATACGCAGTATTTT. This sequence joins TRBV7-6 and TRBJ2-3; 8 nucleotides match TRBD2. This CDR3 is built from 16 residues. The V gene end was trimmed by 5 bases and the J gene end by 3 bases; junction bases not matched to a gene: 10. The germline CDR1 and CDR2 sequences are SGHVS and FNYEAQ.

In this sample, this clone turned up once. The V and J genes are TRBV6-6 and TRBJ1-1, with D maybe TRBD1 (5 bases). The germline CDR1 and CDR2 sequences are MNHNY and SVGAGI (reference sequence). CDR3 length: 13 amino acids. V lost 3 bases to trimming and J lost 4 bases, with 9 bases between them. The CDR3, as DNA: TGTGCCAGCAGTTATCGGAGGGGCACTGAAGCTTTCTTT. As protein: CASSYRRGTEAFF.

This rearrangement joins TRBV11-2 to TRBJ2-1, with unresolved D. The CDR3 sequence is 14 residues long. The germline V gene encodes CDR1 SGHAT and CDR2 FQNNGV. V lost 1 base and J lost 1, with 5 bases in between. This chain's CDR3 is CASSLVGSYNEQFF. The CDR3 bases are TGTGCCAGCAGCTTAGTAGGGTCCTACAATGAGCAGTTCTTC. The full variable domain, rest sourced from reference TRBV11-2 and TRBJ2-1, is EAGVAQSPRYKIIEKRQSVAFWCNPISGHATLYWYQQILGQGPKLLIQFQNNGVVDDSQLPKDRFSAERLKGVDSTLKIQPAKLEDSAVYLCASSLVGSYNEQFFGPGTRLTVL.